This T cell receptor beta chain is drawn from a study of T cell responses to AZD1222 COVID-19 vaccine. Germline CDR1 MNHEY, CDR2 SVGAGI. Trimming left V 2 bases short and J 3 bases short, with 14 bases between. The CDR3 is made up of 16 amino acids. This table comes from immunoSEQ multiplex PCR, and its TCRdb copy is limited to in-frame clones, with some not included. The profile shows approximately 130,000 clones, approximately 90% of them singletons. The V gene is TRBV6-5, the J gene TRBJ2-4; perhaps D is TRBD1 or TRBD2 (5 bases each). The TCR originated in an adult in good health. The sample here was peripheral blood, taken on day 0 of AZD1222 vaccination. DNA of the CDR3: TGTGCCAGCAGTTACAGTCGAGGGGTTGGCAAAAACATTCAGTACTTC. Translating it yields CASSYSRGVGKNIQYF.